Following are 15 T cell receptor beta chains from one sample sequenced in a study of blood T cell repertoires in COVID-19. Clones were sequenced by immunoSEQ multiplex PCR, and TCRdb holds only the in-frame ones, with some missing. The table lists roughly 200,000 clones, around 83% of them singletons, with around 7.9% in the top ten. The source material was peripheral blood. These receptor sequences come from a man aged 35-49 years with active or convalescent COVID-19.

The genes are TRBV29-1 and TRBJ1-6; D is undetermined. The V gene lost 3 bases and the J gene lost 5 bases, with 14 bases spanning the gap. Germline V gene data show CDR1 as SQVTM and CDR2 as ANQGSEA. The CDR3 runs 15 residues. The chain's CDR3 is CSVDRSRRDNSPLHF. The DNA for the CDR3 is TGCAGCGTTGATAGGTCACGACGGGATAATTCACCCCTCCACTTT.

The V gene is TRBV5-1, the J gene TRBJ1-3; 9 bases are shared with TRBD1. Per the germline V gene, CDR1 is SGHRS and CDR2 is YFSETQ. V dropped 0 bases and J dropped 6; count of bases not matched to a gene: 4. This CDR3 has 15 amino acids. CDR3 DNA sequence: TGCGCCAGCAGCTTGGTTGGACAGGGGTCAAACACCATATATTTT. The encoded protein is CASSLVGQGSNTIYF. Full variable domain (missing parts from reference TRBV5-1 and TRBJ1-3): KAGVTQTPRYLIKTRGQQVTLSCSPISGHRSVSWYQQTPGQGLQFLFEYFSETQRNKGNFPGRFSGRQFSNSRSEMNVSTLELGDSALYLCASSLVGQGSNTIYFGEGSWLTVV.

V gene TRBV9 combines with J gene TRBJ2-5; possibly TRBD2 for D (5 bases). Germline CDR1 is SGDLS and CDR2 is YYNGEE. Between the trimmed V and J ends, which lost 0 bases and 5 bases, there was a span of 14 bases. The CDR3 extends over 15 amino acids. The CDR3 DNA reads TGTGCCAGCAGCGTAGGTTGGGCGGGTCGGGAGACCCAGTACTTC. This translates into CASSVGWAGRETQYF. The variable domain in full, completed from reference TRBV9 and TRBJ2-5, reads DSGVTQTPKHLITATGQRVTLRCSPRSGDLSVYWYQQSLDQGLQFLIQYYNGEERAKGNILERFSAQQFPDLHSELNLSSLELGDSALYFCASSVGWAGRETQYFGPGTRLLVL.

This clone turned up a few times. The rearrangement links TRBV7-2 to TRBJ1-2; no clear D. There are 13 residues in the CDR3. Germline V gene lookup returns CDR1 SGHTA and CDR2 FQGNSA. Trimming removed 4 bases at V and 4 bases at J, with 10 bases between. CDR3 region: CASSSRIPYGYTF. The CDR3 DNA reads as TGTGCCAGCAGCTCCAGGATTCCCTATGGCTACACCTTC.

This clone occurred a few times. The DNA of the CDR3 is TGTGCCAGCAGCGCTCAGGGGGACACCGGGGAGCTGTTTTTT. This sequence encodes CASSAQGDTGELFF. The chain uses TRBV9 and TRBJ2-2; 7 bases match TRBD1. The CDR3 spans 14 residues. Germline CDR1 is SGDLS and CDR2 is YYNGEE. V dropped 3 bases and J dropped 3; count of bases not matched to a gene: 2.

In nucleotides, the CDR3 is TGTGCCAGCAGTGGGGGGGACAGCCTCTCTAGCTCCTATAATTCACCCCTCCACTTT. It yields the protein CASSGGDSLSSSYNSPLHF. V gene TRBV6-4 combines with J gene TRBJ1-6; 7 nucleotides line up with TRBD1. There are 19 residues in the CDR3. Germline V gene data show CDR1 as MRHNA and CDR2 as SNTAGT. The junction had 12 bases not matched to a gene; V was cut back by 4 bases and J by 0 bases.

CDR3 sequence (DNA): TGTGCCAGCAGCTTAGATGCCGTTGGATTAGCGACCCAGTACTTC. Translation: CASSLDAVGLATQYF. V is TRBV11-3 and J is TRBJ2-5; D uncertain. Germline V gives CDR1 SGHNT, CDR2 YENEEA. V was clipped by 0 bases and J by 7 bases, with 15 bases between them. The CDR3 has 15 amino acids.

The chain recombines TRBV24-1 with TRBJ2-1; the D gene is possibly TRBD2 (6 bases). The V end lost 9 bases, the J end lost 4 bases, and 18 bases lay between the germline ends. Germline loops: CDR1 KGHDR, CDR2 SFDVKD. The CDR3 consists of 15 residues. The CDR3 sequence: CATGPTSGPYNEQFF. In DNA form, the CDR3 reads TGTGCCACCGGACCGACAAGCGGGCCTTACAATGAGCAGTTCTTC.

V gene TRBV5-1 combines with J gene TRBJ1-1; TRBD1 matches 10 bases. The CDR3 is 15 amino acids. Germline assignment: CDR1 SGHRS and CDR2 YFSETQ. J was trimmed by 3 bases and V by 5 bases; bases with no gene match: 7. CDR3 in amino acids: CASSLRTGGHTEAFF. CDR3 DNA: TGCGCCAGCAGTCTAAGGACAGGGGGGCACACTGAAGCTTTCTTT.

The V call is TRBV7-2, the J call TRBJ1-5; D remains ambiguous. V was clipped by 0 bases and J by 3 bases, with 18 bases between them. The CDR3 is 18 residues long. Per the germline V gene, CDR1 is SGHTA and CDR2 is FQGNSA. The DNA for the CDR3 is TGTGCCAGCAGCTTAGCACTGCCCCAGGCTTATCTCAATCAGCCCCAGCATTTT. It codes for CASSLALPQAYLNQPQHF.

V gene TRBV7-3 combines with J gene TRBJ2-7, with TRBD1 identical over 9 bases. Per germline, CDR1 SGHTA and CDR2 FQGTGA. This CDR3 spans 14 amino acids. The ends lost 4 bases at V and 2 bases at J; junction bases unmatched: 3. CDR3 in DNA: TGTGCCAGCAGCTCGACAGGGGGACCCTACGAGCAGTACTTC. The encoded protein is CASSSTGGPYEQYF.

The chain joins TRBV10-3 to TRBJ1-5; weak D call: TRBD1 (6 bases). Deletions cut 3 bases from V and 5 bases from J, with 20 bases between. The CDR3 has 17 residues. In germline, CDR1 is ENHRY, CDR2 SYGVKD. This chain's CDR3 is CAISDVVGSGEDQPQHF. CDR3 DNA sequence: TGTGCCATCAGTGATGTTGTGGGGTCAGGGGAAGATCAGCCCCAGCATTTT.

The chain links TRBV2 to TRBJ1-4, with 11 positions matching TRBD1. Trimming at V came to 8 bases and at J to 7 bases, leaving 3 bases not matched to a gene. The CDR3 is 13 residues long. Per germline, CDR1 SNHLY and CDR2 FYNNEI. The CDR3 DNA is TGTGCCAGCGTCGGGACAGGGGGTGAAAAACTGTTTTTT. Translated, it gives CASVGTGGEKLFF. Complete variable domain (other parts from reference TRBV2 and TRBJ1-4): EPEVTQTPSHQVTQMGQEVILRCVPISNHLYFYWYRQILGQKVEFLVSFYNNEISEKSEIFDDQFSVERPDGSNFTLKIRSTKLEDSAMYFCASVGTGGEKLFFGSGTQLSVL.

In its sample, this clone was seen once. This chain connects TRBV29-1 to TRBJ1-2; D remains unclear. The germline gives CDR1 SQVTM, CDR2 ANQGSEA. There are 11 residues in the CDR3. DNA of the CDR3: TGCGGCGGAGGAGGGAACTATGGCTACACCTTC. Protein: CGGGGNYGYTF.

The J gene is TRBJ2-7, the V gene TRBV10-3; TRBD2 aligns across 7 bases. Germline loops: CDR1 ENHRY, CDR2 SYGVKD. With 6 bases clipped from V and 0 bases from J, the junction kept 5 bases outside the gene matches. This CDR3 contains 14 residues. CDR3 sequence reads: CAIRPLAASYEQYF. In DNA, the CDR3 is TGTGCCATCAGGCCGCTAGCGGCCTCCTACGAGCAGTACTTC.